This TCR beta chain emerged from a study of T cells in Graves' hyperthyroidism and ophthalmopathy. On the study more broadly: Staff took peripheral blood when the initial diagnosis was made, before any treatment began. Study observations and caveats: The blood repertoire included most of the expanded thyroid clonotypes above 0.001. It was a median roughly six months before onset that the model predicted ophthalmopathy. From stable hyperthyroidism, ophthalmopathy was separated by a 13 V-J model.

Amplified TCR beta CDR3 regions came from RNA transcripts. Researchers ran a first-round RT-PCR on the TCR CDR3 using the HTBI primer set. TCRdb re-called the multiplex PCR reads with MiXCR, one entry per CDR3 protein. This sample yields more than 250,000 distinct CDR3 sequences, of which around 15% are seen a single time; about 30% belongs to the top ten. This CDR3 spans 13 amino acids. The ends were cut back, 7 bases at V and 0 bases at J, with 10 bases in the middle. Germline CDR1 is MNHEY and CDR2 is SMNVEV (reference sequence). Worth noting for this clonotype: What it recognizes is unknown.

The chain is built from TRBV27 and TRBJ2-7; D remains unclear. The sequence was collected from a woman in her forties or fifties with Graves' hyperthyroidism that later progressed to Graves' ophthalmopathy. Material for sequencing was blood. The CDR3 nucleotides are TGTGCCAGCAATTTCCCGGGCTCCTACGAGCAGTACTTC. It specifies CASNFPGSYEQYF.